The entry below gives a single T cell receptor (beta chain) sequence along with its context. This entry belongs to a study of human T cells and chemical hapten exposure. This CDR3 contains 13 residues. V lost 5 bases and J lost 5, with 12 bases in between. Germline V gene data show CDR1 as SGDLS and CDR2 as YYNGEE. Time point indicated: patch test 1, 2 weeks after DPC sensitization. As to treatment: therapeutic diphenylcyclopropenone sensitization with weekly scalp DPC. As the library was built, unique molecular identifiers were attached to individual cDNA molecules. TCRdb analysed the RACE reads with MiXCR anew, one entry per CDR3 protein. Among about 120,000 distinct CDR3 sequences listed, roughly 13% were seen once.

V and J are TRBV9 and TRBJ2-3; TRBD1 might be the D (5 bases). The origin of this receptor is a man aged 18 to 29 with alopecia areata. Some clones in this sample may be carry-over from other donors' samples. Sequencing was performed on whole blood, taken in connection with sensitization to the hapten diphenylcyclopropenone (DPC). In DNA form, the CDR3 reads TGTGCCAGCAGGGGGCAGGGCGAAGATACGCAGTATTTT. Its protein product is CASRGQGEDTQYF.